A single sample is the source of the 30 T cell receptor beta chains below, sequenced in a study of chemoradiotherapy in HPV16-positive cancers. Assay used: immunoSEQ multiplex PCR; TCRdb lists only in-frame clones, some missing. In the table there are over 8,000 clones, roughly 83% of which are singletons. The source was blood, collected from a patient who underwent chemoradiotherapy. The origin of the receptors is a human donor with HPV-associated anogenital cancer.

V is TRBV6-1 and J is TRBJ1-1, with D possibly being TRBD1 (5 bases). Germline CDR1 is MNHNS and CDR2 is SASEGT. This CDR3 comprises 14 residues. The V end was cut by 6 bases, the J end by 4 bases, with 15 bases between. The CDR3 DNA reads TGTGCCAGCAGAGATCGGGGGGGGATCACTGAAGCTTTCTTT. Protein: CASRDRGGITEAFF.

This clone was counted a few times. The chain is built from TRBV5-6 and TRBJ1-1, with unresolved D. The length of the CDR3 is 11 residues. Germline loops: CDR1 SGHDT, CDR2 YYEEEE. The V end was cut by 7 bases, the J end by 6 bases, with 10 bases between. CDR3 amino acids: CASQRSSEAFF. CDR3 nucleotides: TGTGCCAGCCAGAGGAGTTCTGAAGCTTTCTTT. The variable domain in full, completed from reference TRBV5-6 and TRBJ1-1, reads DAGVTQSPTHLIKTRGQQVTLRCSPKSGHDTVSWYQQALGQGPQFIFQYYEEEERQRGNFPDRFSGHQFPNYSSELNVNALLLGDSALYLCASQRSSEAFFGQGTRLTVV.

The V and J genes are TRBV5-1 and TRBJ2-1; weak D call: TRBD2 (6 bases). Germline values: CDR1 SGHRS, CDR2 YFSETQ. The CDR3 runs 12 residues. The V end lost 6 bases, the J end lost 8 bases, and 12 bases lay between the germline ends. The CDR3 nucleotides are TGCGCCAGCACCAGGACGGGGGATGAGCAGTTCTTC. Its protein product is CASTRTGDEQFF.

J is TRBJ2-2 and V is TRBV5-1; D uncertain. In germline, CDR1 is SGHRS, CDR2 YFSETQ. V was shortened by 1 base and J by 0 bases, with 10 bases between the two germline ends. The CDR3 has 16 residues. CDR3 protein: CASSLNGFANTGELFF. DNA for the CDR3: TGCGCCAGCAGCTTGAACGGATTCGCGAACACCGGGGAGCTGTTTTTT.

V is TRBV6-4 and J is TRBJ2-2; 7 bases are a match to TRBD2. In germline, CDR1 is MRHNA, CDR2 SNTAGT. This CDR3 region has 14 residues. The V and J ends lost 8 bases and 3 bases, in that order; junction bases with no gene match: 6. The CDR3 nucleotides are TGTGCCAGCCGGGGGACTACTTACACCGGGGAGCTGTTTTTT. Translating gives CASRGTTYTGELFF.

The chain couples TRBV5-8 to TRBJ1-6; D uncertain. This CDR3 has 14 amino acids. Germline V lookup: CDR1 SGHTS, CDR2 YDEGEE. Trimming removed 4 bases at V and 6 bases at J, with 11 bases between. CDR3 sequence (DNA): TGTGCCAGCAGCACCTGGACGGCTAATTCACCCCTCCACTTT. Its translation: CASSTWTANSPLHF.

The chain carries TRBV7-8 and TRBJ1-1; no firm D call. The CDR3 has 16 residues. The germline V gene encodes CDR1 SGHVS and CDR2 FQNEAQ. The ends were cut back, 1 base at V and 0 bases at J, with 12 bases in the middle. The CDR3 sequence: CASSLGGEGMNTEAFF. The CDR3 bases are TGTGCCAGCAGCTTAGGCGGGGAGGGAATGAACACTGAAGCTTTCTTT.

The gene calls are TRBV9 and TRBJ1-3, with a weak D call TRBD1 (6 bases). In germline, CDR1 is SGDLS, CDR2 YYNGEE. The CDR3 has 14 residues. Trimming took off 3 bases at V and 4 bases at J, with 11 bases between the two ends. This CDR3 reads CASSEQGNGNTIYF. The CDR3 DNA follows: TGTGCCAGCAGCGAACAGGGAAACGGAAACACCATATATTTT. Full variable domain (remainder filled in from reference TRBV9 and TRBJ1-3): DSGVTQTPKHLITATGQRVTLRCSPRSGDLSVYWYQQSLDQGLQFLIQYYNGEERAKGNILERFSAQQFPDLHSELNLSSLELGDSALYFCASSEQGNGNTIYFGEGSWLTVV.

V and J are TRBV19 and TRBJ1-2; the match to TRBD1 covers 7 bases. Germline CDR1 LNHDA, CDR2 SQIVND (reference sequence). V trimming: 1 base; J trimming: 5 bases; junction bases outside the gene matches: 10. This CDR3 is 16 amino acids long. CDR3 nucleotide sequence: TGTGCCAGTAGTATAGCTACAGGGGTCGACCTATATGGCTACACCTTC. It specifies CASSIATGVDLYGYTF.

The chain links TRBV18 to TRBJ1-4; D is undetermined. The germline gives CDR1 KGHSH, CDR2 LQKENI. V was pared by 6 bases and J by 0 bases, with 14 bases between. CDR3 length equals 16 residues. The CDR3 loop reads CASSPVSSSTNEKLFF. CDR3 in DNA: TGTGCCAGCTCTCCCGTATCGTCGTCAACTAATGAAAAACTGTTTTTT.

The rearrangement uses TRBV5-5 and TRBJ2-2; the match to TRBD1 covers 8 bases. The CDR3 is made up of 15 amino acids. With 2 bases clipped from V and 5 bases from J, the junction kept 5 bases outside the gene matches. CDR1 is SGHKS and CDR2 is YYEKEE in the germline V gene (reference sequence). The CDR3 protein is CASSLSTGVTGELFF. The CDR3 DNA sequence: TGTGCCAGCAGCTTATCGACAGGGGTGACCGGGGAGCTGTTTTTT. Filled out from reference TRBV5-5 and TRBJ2-2, the complete variable domain reads DAGVTQSPTHLIKTRGQQVTLRCSPISGHKSVSWYQQVLGQGPQFIFQYYEKEERGRGNFPDRFSARQFPNYSSELNVNALLLGDSALYLCASSLSTGVTGELFFGEGSRLTVL.

V is TRBV7-2 and J is TRBJ2-3; tentative D call: TRBD2 (6 bases). The V gene lost 8 bases and the J gene lost 2 bases, with 8 bases spanning the gap. The CDR3 has 12 residues. Germline CDR1 is SGHTA and CDR2 is FQGNSA. The CDR3 region is CASGDFTDTQYF. The CDR3 DNA sequence: TGTGCCAGCGGGGACTTCACAGATACGCAGTATTTT.

The chain uses TRBV6-1 and TRBJ2-2; the D gene is possibly TRBD2 (5 bases). V dropped 3 bases and J dropped 5 bases, with 7 bases sitting between them. Looked up from germline, CDR1 is MNHNS and CDR2 is SASEGT. The CDR3 consists of 13 residues. CDR3 DNA: TGTGCCAGCAGTGATTGGGAGACCGGGGAGCTGTTTTTT. Translating gives CASSDWETGELFF.

The rearrangement joins TRBV7-3 to TRBJ2-7; TRBD1 agrees at 8 bases. V gave up 6 bases and J gave up 5 bases; unmatched junction bases: 6. Germline V CDR1 and CDR2: SGHTA, FQGTGA. CDR3 length: 13 residues. The CDR3 sequence is CASRFQGADEQYF. In nucleotides, the CDR3 is TGTGCCAGCAGATTCCAGGGGGCAGACGAGCAGTACTTC. Complete variable domain (other parts from reference TRBV7-3 and TRBJ2-7): GAGVSQTPSNKVTEKGKYVELRCDPISGHTALYWYRQSLGQGPEFLIYFQGTGAADDSGLPNDRFFAVRPEGSVSTLKIQRTERGDSAVYLCASRFQGADEQYFGPGTRLTVT.

The CDR3 reads CASSLNREQPQHF. The CDR3 bases are TGTGCCAGCAGTTTAAACAGGGAACAGCCCCAGCATTTT. This chain links TRBV28 with TRBJ1-5, with TRBD1 as a possible D gene (6 bases). With 2 bases removed from V and 7 bases from J, the gap between germline ends came to 9 bases. The CDR3 has 13 residues. CDR1 and CDR2 from the germline V gene are MDHEN and SYDVKM. The full variable domain, with the rest looked up from reference TRBV28 and TRBJ1-5, is DVKVTQSSRYLVKRTGEKVFLECVQDMDHENMFWYRQDPGLGLRLIYFSYDVKMKEKGDIPEGYSVSREKKERFSLILESASTNQTSMYLCASSLNREQPQHFGDGTRLSIL.

The chain joins TRBV10-1 to TRBJ2-1, with a possible D match to TRBD2 (6 bases). The germline V gene encodes CDR1 WNHNN and CDR2 SYGVQD (reference sequence). The V gene lost 3 bases and the J gene lost 9 bases, with 12 bases spanning the gap. CDR3 length equals 13 residues. CDR3 sequence reads: CASSDPGGPEQFF. CDR3 coding DNA: TGCGCCAGCAGTGACCCCGGGGGACCTGAGCAGTTCTTC.

This chain joins TRBV4-2 and TRBJ2-7; the match to TRBD1 covers 9 bases. The CDR3 extends over 18 amino acids. The V gene end was trimmed by 2 bases and the J gene end by 2 bases; junction bases not matched to a gene: 13. Per germline, CDR1 LGHNA and CDR2 YNFKEQ. The CDR3 sequence: CASSQIPGPGQGTYEQYF. DNA for the CDR3: TGTGCCAGCAGCCAAATCCCGGGACCGGGACAGGGAACCTACGAGCAGTACTTC.

The V call is TRBV6-5, the J call TRBJ2-7; 8 bases are shared with TRBD1. CDR1 and CDR2 (germline): MNHEY, SVGAGI. Losses at the gene ends were 6 bases for V and 5 bases for J; bases not matched to a gene: 6. This CDR3 has 13 residues. The CDR3 DNA reads TGTGCCAGCAGGGACAGGGCAGGGGACGAGCAGTACTTC. Translated, it gives CASRDRAGDEQYF.

This chain links TRBV28 with TRBJ1-2; no clear D. Trimming left V 3 bases short and J 2 bases short, with 7 bases between. The CDR3 is 13 residues long. Germline CDR1 MDHEN, CDR2 SYDVKM. CDR3 in DNA: TGTGCCAGCAGTTTGGTAACCAACTATGGCTACACCTTC. Residues: CASSLVTNYGYTF.

The chain's CDR3 is CASSPQAGGLGEQFF. CDR3 sequence (DNA): TGTGCCAGCAGCCCCCAGGCGGGGGGGCTAGGTGAGCAGTTCTTC. The V call is TRBV11-2, the J call TRBJ2-1, with 9 positions matching TRBD2. V dropped 5 bases and J dropped 9; count of bases not matched to a gene: 11. This CDR3 contains 15 residues. Looked up from germline, CDR1 is SGHAT and CDR2 is FQNNGV.

The chain couples TRBV5-5 to TRBJ2-7, with 7 bases that match TRBD2. The germline V gene encodes CDR1 SGHKS and CDR2 YYEKEE (reference sequence). J was trimmed by 3 bases and V by 0 bases; bases with no gene match: 6. The CDR3 is 15 residues long. The CDR3 DNA is TGTGCCAGCAGCTTGGCCCCAGCGGGAAACTACGAGCAGTACTTC. It encodes CASSLAPAGNYEQYF. Combining the CDR3 with reference TRBV5-5 and TRBJ2-7 gives the whole variable domain DAGVTQSPTHLIKTRGQQVTLRCSPISGHKSVSWYQQVLGQGPQFIFQYYEKEERGRGNFPDRFSARQFPNYSSELNVNALLLGDSALYLCASSLAPAGNYEQYFGPGTRLTVT.

Concerning this clone: An end of the junction differs from the germline gene, which may be a read error. The chain links TRBV28 to TRBJ1-1, with no clear D. Germline V gives CDR1 MDHEN, CDR2 SYDVKM. This CDR3 region has 13 residues. This CDR3 reads CASSFGVKTEAFF. In nucleotides, the CDR3 is TGTGCCAGCAGTTTTGGGGTGAAAACTGAAGCTTTCTTT.

As for this clone: The junction and the germline gene differ at one end; a read error may be behind it. The chain joins TRBV5-1 to TRBJ2-5; D not certain. Germline V gene data show CDR1 as SGHRS and CDR2 as YFSETQ. The CDR3 totals 16 residues. CDR3 sequence: CASRLDVVFYQETQYF. The CDR3 DNA reads as TGCGCCAGCAGATTGGACGTAGTATTTTACCAAGAGACCCAGTACTTC.

V and J are TRBV7-9 and TRBJ2-4; TRBD2 aligns across 7 bases. CDR1 SEHNR and CDR2 FQNEAQ come from the germline V gene (reference sequence). This CDR3 has 16 residues. V trimming: 3 bases; J trimming: 1 base; junction bases outside the gene matches: 6. The CDR3 protein is CASSFGLGGAKNIQYF. The DNA for the CDR3 is TGTGCCAGCAGCTTCGGACTCGGGGGGGCCAAAAACATTCAGTACTTC.

The V gene is TRBV10-3, the J gene TRBJ2-7; D tentatively fits TRBD1 or TRBD2 (5 bases each). The ends were cut back, 10 bases at V and 3 bases at J, with 13 bases in the middle. The CDR3 is 12 amino acids. Germline V gives CDR1 ENHRY, CDR2 SYGVKD. The CDR3 DNA reads TGTGCCAGGGACCGGAAATTCTACGAGCAGTACTTC. Encoded protein: CARDRKFYEQYF.

The chain recombines TRBV7-2 with TRBJ2-7; TRBD2 matches at 10 bases. V lost 2 bases and J lost 1; bases outside the gene matches: 2. This CDR3 region has 15 residues. Looked up from germline, CDR1 is SGHTA and CDR2 is FQGNSA. The CDR3 nucleotides read TGTGCCAGCAGCTTACAAGCGGGGGGGTCCTACGAGCAGTACTTC. This sequence encodes CASSLQAGGSYEQYF.

V usage is TRBV19 and J usage is TRBJ1-1; a possible D gene is TRBD1 (6 bases). The germline V gene has CDR1 LNHDA and CDR2 SQIVND (reference sequence). The CDR3 has 16 amino acids. V lost 5 bases and J 5 bases, leaving 21 bases between the germline ends. The CDR3 sequence: CASSSVAAGEDTEAFF. The CDR3 region has the DNA TGTGCCAGTAGTTCGGTTGCGGCAGGGGAGGATACTGAAGCTTTCTTT.

The chain is built from TRBV2 and TRBJ1-3, with a weak D call TRBD1 (5 bases). The CDR3 covers 14 residues. V gave up 7 bases and J gave up 0 bases, with 10 bases separating them. CDR1 is SNHLY, CDR2 FYNNEI, per germline. CDR3: CASKQASSGNTIYF. The CDR3 DNA follows: TGTGCCAGCAAACAGGCCAGCTCTGGAAACACCATATATTTT. Complete variable domain (other parts from reference TRBV2 and TRBJ1-3): EPEVTQTPSHQVTQMGQEVILRCVPISNHLYFYWYRQILGQKVEFLVSFYNNEISEKSEIFDDQFSVERPDGSNFTLKIRSTKLEDSAMYFCASKQASSGNTIYFGEGSWLTVV.

This chain uses TRBV5-1 with TRBJ1-4, with a possible D match to TRBD1 (5 bases). Germline V gene sequence: CDR1 SGHRS, CDR2 YFSETQ. This CDR3 contains 14 residues. V was pared by 5 bases and J by 8 bases, with 16 bases between. The CDR3 is CASSQSRDGEKLFF. CDR3 nucleotides: TGCGCCAGCAGTCAGTCCCGGGACGGGGAAAAACTGTTTTTT. The whole variable domain, filled in from reference TRBV5-1 and TRBJ1-4, reads KAGVTQTPRYLIKTRGQQVTLSCSPISGHRSVSWYQQTPGQGLQFLFEYFSETQRNKGNFPGRFSGRQFSNSRSEMNVSTLELGDSALYLCASSQSRDGEKLFFGSGTQLSVL.

The rearrangement joins TRBV30 to TRBJ1-3; 7 bases agree with TRBD1. The CDR3 covers 17 residues. Germline CDR1 GTSNPN, CDR2 SVGIG (reference sequence). V lost 5 bases, J lost 0 bases, and 13 bases stayed unmatched. The CDR3 DNA reads TGTGCCTGGTCTGGGACAGCCCACCGTTTCTCTGGAAACACCATATATTTT. Protein sequence: CAWSGTAHRFSGNTIYF.